This entry lists 10 T cell receptor beta chains sequenced from one sample in a study of naive and memory T cell subsets. The study, taken as a whole, reports: A few larger clonotypes appeared in naive repertoires, especially CD8, possibly memory cells re-expressing CD45RA.

An equimolar mix of two oligonucleotides served as the beta constant-region primer for TRBC1 and TRBC2. Nested alpha and beta constant-region primers with the SP2 primer drove four PCR rounds on ligated cDNA. MiXCR, run by TCRdb on the UMI-ligation and nested PCR reads, gives a single entry per CDR3 protein. In the table there are around 140,000 distinct CDR3 sequences, about 23% of which are singletons. No antigen has been assigned to these receptors. Sequencing was done on a sample of naive CD4+ T cells from blood. The receptors come from a human donor in good health.

The table lists this clonotype with a few counts. The chain couples TRBV27 to TRBJ1-4; no clear D. Trimming left V 1 base short and J 1 base short, with 19 bases between. Germline lookup yields CDR1 MNHEY and CDR2 SMNVEV (reference sequence). The CDR3 is 19 amino acids. The CDR3 here is CASSLYPGSNDLTNEKLFF. Here the CDR3 DNA reads TGTGCCAGCAGTTTATATCCGGGATCAAATGACTTAACTAATGAAAAACTGTTTTTT.

The rearrangement links TRBV20-1 to TRBJ1-4; D gene ambiguous. CDR1 DFQATT and CDR2 SNEGSKA come from the germline V gene (reference sequence). CDR3 length equals 13 residues. V dropped 4 bases and J dropped 0 bases, with 6 bases sitting between them. In DNA, the CDR3 is TGCAGTGCTACGGTTGCAACTAATGAAAAACTGTTTTTT. It translates to CSATVATNEKLFF.

The table lists this clonotype with a count of one. The chain employs TRBV29-1 and TRBJ2-1, with D tentatively TRBD2 (6 bases). The CDR3 has 14 amino acids. Trimming pared 6 bases from V and 0 bases from J, leaving 12 bases between. CDR1 is SQVTM, CDR2 ANQGSEA, per germline. The CDR3 bases are TGCAGCGTCGCGGCGGGGCGCTCCTACAATGAGCAGTTCTTC. Protein sequence: CSVAAGRSYNEQFF.

There are many counts of this clonotype. This chain joins TRBV29-1 and TRBJ1-2; D not certain. Germline CDR1 SQVTM, CDR2 ANQGSEA. The V end was cut by 4 bases, the J end by 6 bases, with 9 bases between. The CDR3 has 11 amino acids. CDR3 nucleotide sequence: TGCAGCGTTGCTATGGGGAATGGCTACACCTTC. Protein sequence: CSVAMGNGYTF.

This clonotype has only one observation. The V gene is TRBV6-5, the J gene TRBJ1-1; D is uncertain. V dropped 6 bases and J dropped 4 bases, with 9 bases sitting between them. Germline V gene sequence: CDR1 MNHEY, CDR2 SVGAGI. CDR3 length: 12 residues. The CDR3 sequence: CASRERATEAFF. Here the CDR3 DNA reads TGTGCCAGCAGGGAGAGAGCCACTGAAGCTTTCTTT.

In this sample, this clonotype turned up once. This rearrangement joins TRBV6-5 to TRBJ1-2, with D uncertain. Trimming stripped 3 bases from V and 4 bases from J, with 9 bases between. From germline, CDR1 is MNHEY and CDR2 SVGAGI. This CDR3 is 13 amino acids long. The CDR3 sequence: CASSYRQIYGYTF. In nucleotides, the CDR3 is TGTGCCAGCAGTTATAGGCAGATCTATGGCTACACCTTC.

The chain carries TRBV6-2 or TRBV6-3 and TRBJ2-7; TRBD2 agrees at 8 bases. V was clipped by 5 bases and J by 2 bases; unmatched bases: 11. This CDR3 has 16 residues. Germline V gene data show CDR1 as MNHEY and CDR2 as SVGEGT. The DNA for the CDR3 is TGTGCCAGCAGTCTATCCCTCGGGGGGGGAGCCTACGAGCAGTACTTC. Translated, it gives CASSLSLGGGAYEQYF.

This clonotype has more than one count but fewer than ten. The chain employs TRBV20-1 and TRBJ2-1; 8 bases align to TRBD2. The junction had 10 bases not matched to a gene; V was cut back by 4 bases and J by 8 bases. Per the germline V gene, CDR1 is DFQATT and CDR2 is SNEGSKA (reference sequence). CDR3 size: 14 residues. CDR3 loop: CSAIPGLGRDEQFF. The DNA of the CDR3 is TGCAGTGCTATACCGGGACTAGGGCGCGATGAGCAGTTCTTC.

The sample holds a few counts of this clonotype. The chain carries TRBV5-4 and TRBJ2-2; a weak D match, TRBD1 (6 bases). The CDR3 totals 16 residues. Germline CDR1 SGHNT, CDR2 YYREEE (reference sequence). Trimming cost V 2 bases and J 3 bases, with 14 bases left between them. CDR3 region: CASSLGQSQYTGELFF. The CDR3 region has the DNA TGTGCCAGCAGCTTAGGACAGAGCCAATACACCGGGGAGCTGTTTTTT. Based on the CDR3 plus reference TRBV5-4 and TRBJ2-2, the full variable domain is ETGVTQSPTHLIKTRGQQVTLRCSSQSGHNTVSWYQQALGQGPQFIFQYYREEENGRGNFPPRFSGLQFPNYSSELNVNALELDDSALYLCASSLGQSQYTGELFFGEGSRLTVL.

The chain joins TRBV5-1 to TRBJ2-1; 10 positions match TRBD2. CDR1 is SGHRS, CDR2 YFSETQ, per germline. The CDR3 loop spans 14 amino acids. Trimming at V came to 4 bases and at J to 6 bases, leaving 4 bases not matched to a gene. The CDR3 loop is CASSVTSGRNEQFF. CDR3 bases: TGCGCCAGCAGCGTGACTAGCGGGCGCAATGAGCAGTTCTTC.